This TCR beta chain was found in a study of blood T cell repertoires in COVID-19. Whole-study context: Sites in the United States, Italy and Spain provided acute and convalescent COVID-19 samples. The analysed material was cDNA or gDNA that came from T cells, B-cell-depleted T cells, or PBMCs.

The CDR3 length is 14 residues. Germline loops: CDR1 SQVTM, CDR2 ANQGSEA. The germline V and J ends were trimmed by 7 bases and 3 bases, with 18 bases remaining between them. In the authors' workflow: Nucleated cell counts were estimated from reference gene primer amplification. The repertoire was sequenced with immunoSEQ multiplex PCR; TCRdb's copy has only in-frame clones and lacks some. V and J calls and clone size are those listed in that table; D and trimming were worked out from the DNA. Of 110,000 to 150,000 clones listed, under 85% were seen once; the top ten hold 7% to 9%. This clone was detected a few times.

This sequence joins TRBV29-1 and TRBJ2-5; possibly TRBD1 for D (6 bases). The sequence derives from a man aged 50 or older with active or convalescent COVID-19. What was sequenced was peripheral blood. As DNA, the CDR3 is TGCAGCGCAGAGGGGCAGGGGCTCAAAGAGACCCAGTACTTC. Its translation: CSAEGQGLKETQYF.